The 17 T cell receptor beta chains below were found in one sample sequenced in a study of CD8 T cells in Susac syndrome. Random hexamers were used to reverse transcribe 0.5 to 1 ug of RNA. TCRdb analysed the immunoSEQ multiplex PCR reads with MiXCR anew, one entry per CDR3 protein. The sample contains under 110,000 distinct CDR3 sequences, around 94% of which appear only once. The sample comprised CD8+ T cells from PBMCs. Receptor source: a human donor with Susac syndrome.

CDR3 sequence reads: CASSQEGLPYQETQYF. CDR3 sequence (DNA): TGTGCCAGCAGCCAAGAGGGACTACCGTACCAAGAGACCCAGTACTTC. The rearrangement joins TRBV3-1 to TRBJ2-5; 7 bases fit TRBD2. The V and J ends lost 0 bases and 0 bases, in that order; junction bases with no gene match: 4. Germline V gene data show CDR1 as LGHDT and CDR2 as YNNKEL (reference sequence). CDR3 length: 16 amino acids.

The V and J genes are TRBV9 and TRBJ2-7; TRBD1 might be the D (6 bases). Trimming cost V 7 bases and J 2 bases, with 19 bases left between them. The CDR3 length is 15 residues. Germline loops: CDR1 SGDLS, CDR2 YYNGEE. CDR3 residues: CASAPGHKGTYEQYF. The CDR3, as DNA: TGTGCCAGCGCGCCGGGACACAAAGGGACCTACGAGCAGTACTTC. Combining the CDR3 with reference TRBV9 and TRBJ2-7 gives the whole variable domain DSGVTQTPKHLITATGQRVTLRCSPRSGDLSVYWYQQSLDQGLQFLIQYYNGEERAKGNILERFSAQQFPDLHSELNLSSLELGDSALYFCASAPGHKGTYEQYFGPGTRLTVT.

The chain has TRBV20-1 and TRBJ2-5, with D possibly TRBD1 on 6 matching bases. The CDR3 length is 15 residues. V lost 0 bases to trimming and J lost 4 bases, with 15 bases between them. Germline CDR1 DFQATT, CDR2 SNEGSKA (reference sequence). The CDR3 DNA reads TGCAGTGCTAGAGAGGGGGCTAGGGGGAGAGAGACCCAGTACTTC. Amino acids: CSAREGARGRETQYF.

The chain carries TRBV5-4 and TRBJ2-7; D uncertain. V lost 2 bases to trimming and J lost 5 bases, with 8 bases between them. CDR3 length equals 12 residues. CDR1 SGHNT and CDR2 YYREEE come from the germline V gene (reference sequence). The CDR3 is CASSFWSNEQYF. CDR3 DNA: TGTGCCAGCAGCTTCTGGAGCAACGAGCAGTACTTC.

The chain uses TRBV20-1 and TRBJ1-4; D is uncertain. V lost 2 bases to trimming and J lost 8 bases, with 12 bases between them. This CDR3 is built from 13 residues. Germline CDR1 DFQATT, CDR2 SNEGSKA (reference sequence). The CDR3: CSARMAPKEKLFF. The CDR3, as DNA: TGCAGTGCTAGAATGGCCCCGAAGGAAAAACTGTTTTTT.

The chain carries TRBV12-3 or TRBV12-4 and TRBJ1-5; possibly TRBD1 for D (5 bases). The CDR3 runs to 13 residues. Trimming stripped 5 bases from V and 7 bases from J, with 12 bases between. Written as DNA, the CDR3 is TGTGCCAGCAGTCTGGGACTGGGGCAGCCCCAGCATTTT. Translating gives CASSLGLGQPQHF.

The rearrangement uses TRBV9 and TRBJ2-4; tentative D call: TRBD2 (5 bases). The CDR3 is made up of 13 amino acids. Trimming stripped 0 bases from V and 11 bases from J, with 12 bases between. The germline CDR1 and CDR2 sequences are SGDLS and YYNGEE. The CDR3 loop is CASSVETEGFQYF. In DNA form, the CDR3 reads TGTGCCAGCAGCGTAGAAACAGAGGGATTTCAGTACTTC.

The rearrangement joins TRBV6-6 to TRBJ1-1; no definite D call. V lost 4 bases and J lost 6, with 9 bases in between. This CDR3 comprises 12 residues. Per the germline V gene, CDR1 is MNHNY and CDR2 is SVGAGI (reference sequence). The CDR3 nucleotides are TGTGCCAGCAGTTGGTCCGAGGCTGAAGCTTTCTTT. This encodes CASSWSEAEAFF.

This sequence joins TRBV6-2 or TRBV6-3 and TRBJ1-6; D call uncertain. The CDR3 is 14 amino acids. V lost 5 bases and J lost 6, with 11 bases in between. Per the germline V gene, CDR1 is MNHEY and CDR2 is SVGEGT. CDR3 nucleotides: TGTGCCAGCAGTGGTAACCGAGTTAATTCACCCCTCCACTTT. Protein sequence: CASSGNRVNSPLHF.

The V gene is TRBV7-3, the J gene TRBJ2-1, with TRBD2 matching 11 bases. Germline V lookup: CDR1 SGHTA, CDR2 FQGTGA. With V trimmed by 1 base and J by 6 bases, 2 bases remained unmatched. CDR3 size: 15 residues. DNA of the CDR3: TGTGCCAGCAGCTTAAGTAGCGGGGGGGCCAATGAGCAGTTCTTC. This gives the protein CASSLSSGGANEQFF. Together with reference TRBV7-3 and TRBJ2-1, the CDR3 gives the full variable domain: GAGVSQTPSNKVTEKGKYVELRCDPISGHTALYWYRQSLGQGPEFLIYFQGTGAADDSGLPNDRFFAVRPEGSVSTLKIQRTERGDSAVYLCASSLSSGGANEQFFGPGTRLTVL.

The chain joins TRBV9 to TRBJ1-4, with no clear D. Germline V CDR1 and CDR2: SGDLS, YYNGEE. V was shortened by 0 bases and J by 8 bases, with 14 bases between the two germline ends. This CDR3 spans 15 amino acids. CDR3 DNA: TGTGCCAGCAGCGTAGAGGGTCTCCCATGGGAAAAACTGTTTTTT. Its translation: CASSVEGLPWEKLFF.

This clonotype was observed a single time. V and J are TRBV20-1 and TRBJ2-3; D gene unclear. This CDR3 is built from 11 residues. Germline CDR1 DFQATT, CDR2 SNEGSKA (reference sequence). V was pared by 3 bases and J by 6 bases, with 7 bases between. The CDR3 spells CSARSLDTQYF. CDR3 sequence (DNA): TGCAGTGCTAGGTCATTGGATACGCAGTATTTT.

This chain connects TRBV15 to TRBJ2-1; the match to TRBD2 covers 8 bases. Germline CDR1 LNHNV, CDR2 YYDKDF (reference sequence). The CDR3 loop spans 11 amino acids. Unmatched junction bases numbered 4, after V lost 8 bases and J lost 10 bases. The CDR3 nucleotides are TGTGCCACCCGCGGGGGGATGGAGCAGTTCTTC. It yields the protein CATRGGMEQFF.

Concerning this clonotype: Germline and junction disagree at one end, which may indicate a read error. The V gene is TRBV20-1, the J gene TRBJ2-7; 7 positions match TRBD1. The CDR3 has 11 amino acids. Looked up from germline, CDR1 is DFQATT and CDR2 is SNEGSKA (reference sequence). As DNA, the CDR3 is TGCAGTACTAGACAGGGAAACGAGCAGTACTTC. It translates to CSTRQGNEQYF.

CDR3 DNA sequence: TGTGCCAGCAGCCAAGGGGTGGGGTCACCCCTCCACTTT. This translates into CASSQGVGSPLHF. The chain has TRBV14 and TRBJ1-6; D remains ambiguous. The CDR3 is 13 amino acids. The V and J ends lost 1 base and 10 bases respectively, with 8 bases between them. The germline CDR1 and CDR2 sequences are SGHDN and FVKESK.

In this sample, this clonotype turned up once. The chain couples TRBV9 to TRBJ1-2; the match to TRBD1 covers 8 bases. Germline trimming cut 6 bases from V and 7 bases from J; bases unmatched to any gene: 11. The CDR3 is made up of 14 amino acids. From germline, CDR1 is SGDLS and CDR2 YYNGEE. Written as DNA, the CDR3 is TGTGCCAGCACCCCGGGAGACAGGGGCGGTGGCTACACCTTC. Protein product: CASTPGDRGGGYTF.

The rearrangement links TRBV2 to TRBJ1-1; D possibly corresponds to TRBD1 (5 bases). CDR3 length equals 16 residues. V was trimmed by 1 base and J by 3 bases, leaving 15 bases between them. Germline values: CDR1 SNHLY, CDR2 FYNNEI. The CDR3 loop is CASSEDGGGRDTEAFF. In DNA form, the CDR3 reads TGTGCCAGCAGTGAAGACGGGGGAGGTAGGGACACTGAAGCTTTCTTT.